This T cell receptor beta chain emerged from a study of T cells after yellow fever vaccination. The V end lost 6 bases, the J end lost 0 bases, and 16 bases lay between the germline ends. The CDR3 extends over 16 amino acids. The germline V gene encodes CDR1 KGHSH and CDR2 LQKENI. Study results and limitations: Abundant clonotypes from the bulk population could contaminate FACS-sorted repertoires. Booster samples showed a return of most primary-vaccination clones (roughly 96% CD4, approximately 90% CD8). Relatively few clonotypes were ones that appeared in both CD4 and CD8 compartments.

This clonotype was counted between two and nine times. Its antigen is unknown. TCRdb fed the 5' RACE reads into MiXCR, producing one record per CDR3 protein. The table has some 260,000 distinct CDR3 sequences, around 5.2% seen once. The chain links TRBV18 to TRBJ2-3, with D perhaps TRBD1 or TRBD2 (5 bases each). The input for sequencing was CD4+ T cells sorted from PBMCs, taken on the day of the yellow fever booster vaccination. The sequence derives from a man between 18 and 35 years old who received the YFV17D yellow fever vaccine. The CDR3 nucleotides are TGTGCCAGCTCGTCGGGACGCCAATCTAGCACAGATACGCAGTATTTT. Translated, it gives CASSSGRQSSTDTQYF.